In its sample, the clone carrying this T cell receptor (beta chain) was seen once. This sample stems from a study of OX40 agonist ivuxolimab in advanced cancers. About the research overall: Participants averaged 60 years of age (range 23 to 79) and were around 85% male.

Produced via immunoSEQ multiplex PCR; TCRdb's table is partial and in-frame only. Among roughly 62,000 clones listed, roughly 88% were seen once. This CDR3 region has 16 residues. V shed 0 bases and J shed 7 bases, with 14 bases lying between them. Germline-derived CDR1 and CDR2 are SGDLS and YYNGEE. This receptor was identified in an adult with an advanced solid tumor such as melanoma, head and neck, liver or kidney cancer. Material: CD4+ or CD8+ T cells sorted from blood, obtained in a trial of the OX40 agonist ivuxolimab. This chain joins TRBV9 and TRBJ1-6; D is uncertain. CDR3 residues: CASSVEVRMENSPLHF. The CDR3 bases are TGTGCCAGCAGCGTAGAGGTCCGAATGGAGAATTCACCCCTCCACTTT.